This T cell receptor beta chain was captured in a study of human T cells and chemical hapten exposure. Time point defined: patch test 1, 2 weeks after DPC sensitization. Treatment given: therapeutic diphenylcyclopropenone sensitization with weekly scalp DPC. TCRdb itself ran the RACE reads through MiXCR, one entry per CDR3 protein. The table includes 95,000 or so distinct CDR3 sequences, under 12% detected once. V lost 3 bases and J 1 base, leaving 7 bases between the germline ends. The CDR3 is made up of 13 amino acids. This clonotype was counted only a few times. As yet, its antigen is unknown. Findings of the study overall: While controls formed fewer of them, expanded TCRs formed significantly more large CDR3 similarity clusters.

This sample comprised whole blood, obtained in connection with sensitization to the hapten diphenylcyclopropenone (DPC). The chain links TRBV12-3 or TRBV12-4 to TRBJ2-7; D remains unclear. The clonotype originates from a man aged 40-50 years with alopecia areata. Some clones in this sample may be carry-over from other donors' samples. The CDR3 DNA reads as TGTGCCAGCAGTTTTCAGATATCCTACGAGCAGTACTTC. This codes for CASSFQISYEQYF.